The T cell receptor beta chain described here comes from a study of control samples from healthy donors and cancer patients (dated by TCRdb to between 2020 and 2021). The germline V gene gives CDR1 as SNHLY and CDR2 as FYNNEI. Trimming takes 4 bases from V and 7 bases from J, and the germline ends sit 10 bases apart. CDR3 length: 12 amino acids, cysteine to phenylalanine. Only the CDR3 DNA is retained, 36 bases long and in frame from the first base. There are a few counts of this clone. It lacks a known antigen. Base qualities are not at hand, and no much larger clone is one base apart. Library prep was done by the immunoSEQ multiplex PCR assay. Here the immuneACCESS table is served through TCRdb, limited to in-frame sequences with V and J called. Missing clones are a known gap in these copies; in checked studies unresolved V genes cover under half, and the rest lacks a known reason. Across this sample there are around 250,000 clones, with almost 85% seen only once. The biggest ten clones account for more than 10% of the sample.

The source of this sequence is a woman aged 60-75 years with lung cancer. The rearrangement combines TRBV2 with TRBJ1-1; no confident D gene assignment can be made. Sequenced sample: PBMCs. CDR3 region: CASSGQDLEAFF. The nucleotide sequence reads TGTGCCAGCAGTGGGCAAGACCTTGAAGCTTTCTTT.